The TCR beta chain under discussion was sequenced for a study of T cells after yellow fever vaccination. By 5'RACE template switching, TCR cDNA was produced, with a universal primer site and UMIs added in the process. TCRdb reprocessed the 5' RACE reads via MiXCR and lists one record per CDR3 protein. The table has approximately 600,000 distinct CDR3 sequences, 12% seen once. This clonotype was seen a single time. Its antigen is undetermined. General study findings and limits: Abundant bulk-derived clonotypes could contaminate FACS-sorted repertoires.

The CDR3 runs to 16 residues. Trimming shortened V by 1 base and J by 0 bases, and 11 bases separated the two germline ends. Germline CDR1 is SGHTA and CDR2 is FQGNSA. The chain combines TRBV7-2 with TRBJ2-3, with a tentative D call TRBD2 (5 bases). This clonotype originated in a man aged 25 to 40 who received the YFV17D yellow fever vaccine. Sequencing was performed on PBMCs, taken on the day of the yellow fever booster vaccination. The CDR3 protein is CASSLETTTSTDTQYF. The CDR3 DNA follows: TGTGCCAGCAGCTTAGAGACTACTACTAGCACAGATACGCAGTATTTT.